A single sample gave rise to the 20 T cell receptor beta chains below, sequenced in a study of shared clonotypes between healthy human individuals. TCRdb keeps only in-frame clones here, not all; method: immunoSEQ multiplex PCR. This table has roughly 1 million clones, around 75% appearing once. The sequenced material came from memory CD4+ T cells sorted from blood. Subset: CD45RA-negative fraction. These receptors all come from a man in his late teens or twenties in good health.

As regards this clone: The sample carries other DNA sequences with the same CDR3. The rearrangement links TRBV6-5 to TRBJ2-3; D is uncertain. Trimming removed 4 bases from V and 3 bases from J, with 5 bases in between. The germline CDR1 and CDR2 sequences are MNHEY and SVGAGI. The CDR3 runs 12 residues. The CDR3, as DNA: TGTGCCAGCAGTTCGACTACAGATACGCAGTATTTT. Translation: CASSSTTDTQYF.

As concerns this clone: This sample also contains other DNA sequences that code for the same CDR3. The CDR3 region is CASSPRQGPYEQYF. CDR3 DNA: TGTGCCAGCTCACCAAGACAGGGTCCCTACGAGCAGTACTTC. This chain uses TRBV18 with TRBJ2-7; 7 bases are a match to TRBD1. V trimming: 2 bases; J trimming: 2 bases; junction bases outside the gene matches: 3. There are 14 residues in the CDR3. From germline, CDR1 is KGHSH and CDR2 LQKENI. Complete variable domain (other parts from reference TRBV18 and TRBJ2-7): NAGVMQNPRHLVRRRGQEARLRCSPMKGHSHVYWYRQLPEEGLKFMVYLQKENIIDESGMPKERFSAEFPKEGPSILRIQQVVRGDSAAYFCASSPRQGPYEQYFGPGTRLTVT.

This chain connects TRBV10-2 to TRBJ2-3; 9 positions agree with TRBD2. The germline gives CDR1 WSHSY, CDR2 SAAADI. The CDR3 runs 17 residues. After removal of 3 bases from V and 3 bases from J, the junction contained 10 bases not matched to a gene. CDR3 in DNA: TGCGCCAGCAGTGACATGGCGGGAGGGCCGTGGACAGATACGCAGTATTTT. It yields the protein CASSDMAGGPWTDTQYF.

The chain has TRBV10-3 and TRBJ1-4; D is unresolved. Trimming took off 3 bases at V and 14 bases at J, with 13 bases between the two ends. The germline gives CDR1 ENHRY, CDR2 SYGVKD. The CDR3 consists of 12 residues. As DNA, the CDR3 is TGTGCCATCAGTGACTCCGGACCAGCGCTGTTTTTT. It codes for CAISDSGPALFF.

This chain links TRBV7-2 with TRBJ2-7; maybe TRBD2 (5 bases). The ends were cut back, 5 bases at V and 7 bases at J, with 12 bases in the middle. This CDR3 has 12 amino acids. Germline lookup yields CDR1 SGHTA and CDR2 FQGNSA. CDR3 residues: CASSPQREEQYF. Written as DNA, the CDR3 is TGTGCCAGCAGCCCCCAACGGGAAGAGCAGTACTTC.

The chain couples TRBV28 to TRBJ2-7; TRBD1 matches at 9 bases. The V segment lost 4 bases and the J segment 3 bases; nucleotides outside the gene matches: 7. This CDR3 is built from 15 residues. Germline V gene lookup returns CDR1 MDHEN and CDR2 SYDVKM. The CDR3 DNA reads as TGTGCCAGCAGTTCGACAGGGGGTCCAATCTACGAGCAGTACTTC. Its translation is CASSSTGGPIYEQYF. Based on the CDR3 plus reference TRBV28 and TRBJ2-7, the full variable domain is DVKVTQSSRYLVKRTGEKVFLECVQDMDHENMFWYRQDPGLGLRLIYFSYDVKMKEKGDIPEGYSVSREKKERFSLILESASTNQTSMYLCASSSTGGPIYEQYFGPGTRLTVT.

The CDR3 DNA is TGTGCCAGCAGTTTATCTGGCAGGACTGAAGCTTTCTTT. Protein: CASSLSGRTEAFF. The chain recombines TRBV27 with TRBJ1-1; D uncertain. Trimming cost V 0 bases and J 5 bases, with 7 bases left between them. Germline assignment: CDR1 MNHEY and CDR2 SMNVEV (reference sequence). CDR3 size: 13 residues.

The CDR3 sequence is CASRQGQGAYEQYF. In nucleotides, the CDR3 is TGTGCCAGCAGACAAGGACAGGGTGCCTACGAGCAGTACTTC. J is TRBJ2-7 and V is TRBV6-1; 8 bases agree with TRBD1. The CDR3 extends over 14 amino acids. From germline, CDR1 is MNHNS and CDR2 SASEGT. V lost 6 bases, J lost 2 bases, and 6 bases stayed unmatched.

This sequence joins TRBV19 and TRBJ2-1; TRBD2 matches 7 bases. The V gene's germline CDR1 is LNHDA and CDR2 SQIVND (reference sequence). The CDR3 consists of 15 residues. V lost 4 bases, J lost 4 bases, and 7 bases stayed unmatched. CDR3 in amino acids: CASSTAGAAYNEQFF. The CDR3 bases are TGTGCCAGTAGTACGGCGGGAGCGGCGTACAATGAGCAGTTCTTC. The variable domain in full, completed from reference TRBV19 and TRBJ2-1, reads DGGITQSPKYLFRKEGQNVTLSCEQNLNHDAMYWYRQDPGQGLRLIYYSQIVNDFQKGDIAEGYSVSREKKESFPLTVTSAQKNPTAFYLCASSTAGAAYNEQFFGPGTRLTVL.

This clone has only a few counts. The chain couples TRBV30 to TRBJ1-2, with D perhaps matching TRBD1 (5 bases). The CDR3 totals 14 residues. Germline-derived CDR1 and CDR2 are GTSNPN and SVGIG (reference sequence). Trimming stripped 0 bases from V and 7 bases from J, with 15 bases between. DNA for the CDR3: TGTGCCTGGAGTGTGGGGGGACCTCTTCGTGGCTACACCTTC. Protein sequence: CAWSVGGPLRGYTF.

This chain joins TRBV7-2 and TRBJ1-1, with TRBD1 matching 7 bases. This CDR3 is 12 amino acids long. CDR1 and CDR2 from the germline V gene are SGHTA and FQGNSA. V was clipped by 7 bases and J by 4 bases; unmatched bases: 3. This chain's CDR3 is CASKGAGTEAFF. The CDR3, as DNA: TGTGCCAGCAAGGGGGCAGGCACTGAAGCTTTCTTT.

V is TRBV7-2 and J is TRBJ2-7, with D possibly matching TRBD1 (6 bases). This CDR3 is built from 15 residues. Trimming shortened V by 6 bases and J by 0 bases, and 15 bases separated the two germline ends. Germline V gene sequence: CDR1 SGHTA, CDR2 FQGNSA. The DNA for the CDR3 is TGTGCCAGCAGTACGCATCAGGGGAGCTCCTACGAGCAGTACTTC. This translates into CASSTHQGSSYEQYF.

This chain connects TRBV7-2 to TRBJ1-2; TRBD1 matches 12 bases. Germline CDR1 reads SGHTA; CDR2 reads FQGNSA. J was trimmed by 4 bases and V by 6 bases; bases with no gene match: 6. The CDR3 runs 15 residues. This chain's CDR3 is CASRPGTGGAYGYTF. CDR3 nucleotide sequence: TGTGCCAGCAGACCTGGGACAGGGGGCGCCTATGGCTACACCTTC.

CDR3 DNA: TGTGCCAGCAGTGAAGTCGTCAACACTGAAGCTTTCTTT. Amino acids: CASSEVVNTEAFF. This rearrangement joins TRBV6-1 to TRBJ1-1; no reliable D call. CDR3 size: 13 residues. V lost 1 base and J lost 2, with 5 bases in between. The germline CDR1 and CDR2 sequences are MNHNS and SASEGT.

J is TRBJ2-5 and V is TRBV5-5; D is perhaps TRBD2 (7 bases). The CDR3 runs 12 residues. V shed 5 bases and J shed 5 bases, with 10 bases lying between them. Germline V gene data show CDR1 as SGHKS and CDR2 as YYEKEE (reference sequence). The CDR3 DNA sequence: TGTGCCAGCAGGAGGGGGGGTGAGACCCAGTACTTC. Its protein is CASRRGGETQYF.

The CDR3 here is CASSPQGIGTGELFF. CDR3 in DNA: TGCGCCAGCAGCCCTCAGGGTATTGGCACCGGGGAGCTGTTTTTT. The gene calls are TRBV10-1 and TRBJ2-2; tentatively, D is TRBD1 (5 bases). Deletions cut 6 bases from V and 4 bases from J, with 15 bases between. Germline V gives CDR1 WNHNN, CDR2 SYGVQD (reference sequence). The length of the CDR3 is 15 residues.

CDR3 loop: CASSQPGLAGSTDTQYF. In DNA, the CDR3 is TGTGCCAGTAGTCAACCGGGACTAGCGGGGAGCACAGATACGCAGTATTTT. The chain is built from TRBV19 and TRBJ2-3; 13 bases are a match to TRBD2. The CDR3 extends over 17 amino acids. Per germline, CDR1 LNHDA and CDR2 SQIVND (reference sequence). V was clipped by 5 bases and J by 0 bases; unmatched bases: 5.

The chain combines TRBV27 with TRBJ1-4; no clear D gene. Trimming cost V 2 bases and J 7 bases, with 5 bases left between them. The CDR3 has 12 amino acids. Germline values: CDR1 MNHEY, CDR2 SMNVEV (reference sequence). CDR3 nucleotide sequence: TGTGCCAGCAGTTTAAACGGTGAAAAACTGTTTTTT. Protein: CASSLNGEKLFF.

J is TRBJ2-1 and V is TRBV30, with D maybe TRBD1 (5 bases). V lost 2 bases and J lost 0, with 11 bases in between. The CDR3 loop spans 15 amino acids. Germline loops: CDR1 GTSNPN, CDR2 SVGIG (reference sequence). DNA of the CDR3: TGTGCCTGGAGTAACGACAGACTCTCCTACAATGAGCAGTTCTTC. Protein product: CAWSNDRLSYNEQFF.

The chain uses TRBV4-1 and TRBJ2-2, with TRBD2 matching over 13 bases. The CDR3 is made up of 18 amino acids. The J segment lost 3 bases and the V segment lost 1 base, leaving 5 bases of the junction unmatched. CDR1 MGHRA and CDR2 YSYEKL come from the germline V gene. CDR3 protein: CASSQGLGLAGDTGELFF. CDR3 DNA: TGCGCCAGCAGCCAAGGCCTTGGACTAGCGGGGGACACCGGGGAGCTGTTTTTT.